These T cell receptor beta chains were read from a single sample in a study of cytomegalovirus exposure and HLA in healthy donors. Profiled with immunoSEQ multiplex PCR; TCRdb holds only in-frame clones, not every one. The sample comprises 140,000 to 150,000 clones, roughly 80% of which are singletons, and about 13% rests with the top ten. The specimen was PBMCs. The receptors shown here come from a man aged 40-49 years in good health and CMV-seropositive. The CDR3 runs from the conserved cysteine through the conserved F or W. Fields, in order: CDR3 protein, CDR3 DNA, J gene, V gene, D gene, clone size. A D gene is named only where the DNA matches it firmly. Not all rows give a size; the values are once, few, many and, for expanded clones, a class.

CATTQGLAEIGTQYF,TGTGCCACCACCCAGGGACTAGCGGAGATCGGGACCCAGTACTTC,TRBJ2-5,TRBV2,TRBD2,-
CSRLGTDTQYF,TGCAGCAGACTGGGCACAGATACGCAGTATTTT,TRBJ2-3,TRBV20-1,-,-
CASSFGRGNTEAFF,TGTGCCAGCAGCTTTGGCAGGGGAAACACTGAAGCTTTCTTT,TRBJ1-1,TRBV5-4,-,many
CASSLGQSNQPQHF,TGTGCCAGCAGCTTAGGCCAGAGCAATCAGCCCCAGCATTTT,TRBJ1-5,TRBV7-9,-,few
CATRGQFYEQYF,TGTGCCACCCGCGGACAGTTCTACGAGCAGTACTTC,TRBJ2-7,TRBV18,-,-
CASSLQGFETKNIQYF,TGTGCCAGCAGCCTACAGGGGTTTGAGACCAAAAACATTCAGTACTTC,TRBJ2-4,TRBV28,TRBD1,-
CASTVDFTRDNEQFF,TGTGCCAGCACCGTAGACTTTACTCGGGACAATGAGCAGTTCTTC,TRBJ2-1,TRBV5-4,-,-
CSVALASLAGRYEQYF,TGCAGCGTTGCTTTGGCCTCCCTAGCGGGGCGGTACGAGCAGTACTTC,TRBJ2-7,TRBV29-1,TRBD2,-
CASSQESYTGELFF,TGTGCCAGCAGCCAAGAGAGTTACACCGGGGAGCTGTTTTTT,TRBJ2-2,TRBV14,-,few
CASSQSSGVITANEQFF,TGTGCCAGCTCCCAGAGTTCGGGGGTAATAACGGCGAATGAGCAGTTCTTC,TRBJ2-1,TRBV18,-,-
CASSQDPGRGSYEQYF,TGTGCCAGCAGCCAAGATCCAGGTCGAGGGAGCTACGAGCAGTACTTC,TRBJ2-7,TRBV4-2,-,-
CASIQSGTGTYEQYF,TGTGCCAGCATCCAGTCCGGGACAGGGACCTACGAGCAGTACTTC,TRBJ2-7,TRBV28,TRBD1,once
CASSGGGVGHQPQHF,TGTGCCAGCAGCGGAGGGGGGGTCGGCCATCAGCCCCAGCATTTT,TRBJ1-5,TRBV7-9,-,-
CASSSLGRRETQYF,TGTGCCAGCAGTTCATTGGGGAGGAGAGAGACCCAGTACTTC,TRBJ2-5,TRBV28,-,once
CASSLVVSQPQHF,TGTGCCAGCAGTTTAGTGGTCAGTCAGCCCCAGCATTTT,TRBJ1-5,TRBV28,-,-
CSVVPSRREVSSYNEQFF,TGCAGCGTTGTCCCCTCAAGGCGGGAGGTGTCATCCTACAATGAGCAGTTCTTC,TRBJ2-1,TRBV29-1,TRBD2,-
CASSQDPLRSGELFF,TGCGCCAGCAGCCAAGATCCCCTTAGGAGCGGGGAGCTGTTTTTT,TRBJ2-2,TRBV4-3,-,-
CASSTQLAGGYNEQFF,TGTGCCAGCAGCACGCAACTAGCGGGAGGTTACAATGAGCAGTTCTTC,TRBJ2-1,TRBV9,TRBD2,-
CASSFTQGNYGYTF,TGTGCCAGCAGCTTCACCCAGGGGAACTATGGCTACACCTTC,TRBJ1-2,TRBV5-5,-,-
CASSLYRDSPEQYF,TGTGCCAGCAGCTTGTACCGGGACAGCCCCGAGCAGTACTTC,TRBJ2-7,TRBV7-9,TRBD1,-
CASSESLGTEETQYF,TGTGCCAGCAGTGAATCGCTGGGGACTGAGGAGACCCAGTACTTC,TRBJ2-5,TRBV25-1,-,-
CASSLGEGSGANVLTF,TGCGCCAGCAGCTTGGGGGAGGGCTCTGGGGCCAACGTCCTGACTTTC,TRBJ2-6,TRBV5-1,TRBD2,-
CASSLSPGGSEQFF,TGTGCCAGCAGCTTGTCCCCAGGGGGCAGTGAGCAGTTCTTC,TRBJ2-1,TRBV5-5,TRBD1,-
CASSVGSGGYEQYF,TGTGCCAGCAGCGTCGGAAGCGGGGGGTACGAGCAGTACTTC,TRBJ2-7,TRBV9,TRBD2,once
CASSQDIPSSGYTF,TGCGCCAGCAGCCAAGATATCCCCTCCTCTGGCTACACCTTC,TRBJ1-2,TRBV4-1,-,-
CSSSAGTSGDYEQYF,TGTTCCAGCAGCGCGGGGACTAGCGGGGACTACGAGCAGTACTTC,TRBJ2-7,TRBV7-9,TRBD2,-
CSVWDSGTGGGYTF,TGCAGCGTTTGGGACTCCGGGACAGGGGGCGGCTACACCTTC,TRBJ1-2,TRBV29-1,TRBD1,-
CASSRQGAGELFF,TGTGCCAGCAGTAGACAGGGGGCCGGGGAGCTGTTTTTT,TRBJ2-2,TRBV6-5,TRBD1,-
CASRTGQGTPYEQYF,TGTGCCAGTCGCACGGGGCAGGGGACCCCCTACGAGCAGTACTTC,TRBJ2-7,TRBV6-5,-,-